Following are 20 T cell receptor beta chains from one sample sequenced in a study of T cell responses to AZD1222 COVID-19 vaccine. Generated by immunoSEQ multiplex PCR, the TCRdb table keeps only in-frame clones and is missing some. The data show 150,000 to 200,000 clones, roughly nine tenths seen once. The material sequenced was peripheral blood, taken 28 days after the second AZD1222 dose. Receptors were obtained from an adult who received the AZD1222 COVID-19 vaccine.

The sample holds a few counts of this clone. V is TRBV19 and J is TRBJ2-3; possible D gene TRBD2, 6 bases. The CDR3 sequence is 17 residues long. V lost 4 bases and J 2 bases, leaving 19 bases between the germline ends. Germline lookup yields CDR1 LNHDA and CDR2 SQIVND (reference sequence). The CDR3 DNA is TGTGCCAGTAGTAGGAAGTGGAGGGAACGGGACACAGATACGCAGTATTTT. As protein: CASSRKWRERDTDTQYF.

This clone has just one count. This chain's CDR3 is CSVAESRGNQPQHF. The DNA for the CDR3 is TGCAGCGTTGCAGAATCCAGGGGCAATCAGCCCCAGCATTTT. The V call is TRBV29-1, the J call TRBJ1-5; D is perhaps TRBD1 (5 bases). The CDR3 totals 14 residues. From germline, CDR1 is SQVTM and CDR2 ANQGSEA. V was shortened by 4 bases and J by 2 bases, with 12 bases between the two germline ends. Using reference TRBV29-1 and TRBJ1-5 for the parts outside the CDR3, the full variable domain is SAVISQKPSRDICQRGTSLTIQCQVDSQVTMMFWYRQQPGQSLTLIATANQGSEATYESGFVIDKFPISRPNLTFSTLTVSNMSPEDSSIYLCSVAESRGNQPQHFGDGTRLSIL.

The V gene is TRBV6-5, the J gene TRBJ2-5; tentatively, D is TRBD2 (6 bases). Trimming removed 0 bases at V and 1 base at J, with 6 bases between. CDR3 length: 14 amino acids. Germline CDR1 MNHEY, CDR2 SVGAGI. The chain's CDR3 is CASSYSGGQETQYF. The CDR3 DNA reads TGTGCCAGCAGTTACTCGGGAGGCCAAGAGACCCAGTACTTC.

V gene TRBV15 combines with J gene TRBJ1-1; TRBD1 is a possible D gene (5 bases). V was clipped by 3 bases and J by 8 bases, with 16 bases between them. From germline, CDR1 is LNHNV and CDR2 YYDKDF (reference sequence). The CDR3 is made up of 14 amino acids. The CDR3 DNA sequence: TGTGCCACCAGCAGCCCCTCGATGCGGGACGAAGCTTTCTTT. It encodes CATSSPSMRDEAFF.

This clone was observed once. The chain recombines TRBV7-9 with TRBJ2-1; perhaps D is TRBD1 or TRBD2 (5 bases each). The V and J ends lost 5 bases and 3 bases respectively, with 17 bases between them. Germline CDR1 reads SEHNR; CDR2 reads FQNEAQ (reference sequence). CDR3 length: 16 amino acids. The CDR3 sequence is CASSPPGRANYNEQFF. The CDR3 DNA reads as TGTGCCAGCAGCCCTCCGGGGCGAGCAAACTACAATGAGCAGTTCTTC.

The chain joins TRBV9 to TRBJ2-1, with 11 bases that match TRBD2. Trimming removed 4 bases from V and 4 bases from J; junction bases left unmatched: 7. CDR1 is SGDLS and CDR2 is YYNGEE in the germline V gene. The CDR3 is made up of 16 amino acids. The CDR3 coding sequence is TGTGCCAGCAGCTCCCCTAGCGGGGGGCCGTACAATGAGCAGTTCTTC. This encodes CASSSPSGGPYNEQFF.

CDR3 loop: CASSQDLGRQGPYF. Written as DNA, the CDR3 is TGTGCCAGCAGCCAAGATCTGGGCCGGCAGGGTCCCTACTTC. This chain connects TRBV4-2 to TRBJ2-7, with D possibly being TRBD1 (5 bases). The V gene lost 0 bases and the J gene lost 13 bases, with 19 bases spanning the gap. CDR1 LGHNA and CDR2 YNFKEQ come from the germline V gene. The CDR3 length is 14 residues.

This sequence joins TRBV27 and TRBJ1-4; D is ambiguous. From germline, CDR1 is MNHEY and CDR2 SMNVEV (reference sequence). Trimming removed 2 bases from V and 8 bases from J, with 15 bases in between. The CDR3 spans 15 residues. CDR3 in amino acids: CASSLKAPLAEKLFF. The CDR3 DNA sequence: TGTGCCAGCAGTTTAAAGGCCCCGCTTGCGGAAAAACTGTTTTTT.

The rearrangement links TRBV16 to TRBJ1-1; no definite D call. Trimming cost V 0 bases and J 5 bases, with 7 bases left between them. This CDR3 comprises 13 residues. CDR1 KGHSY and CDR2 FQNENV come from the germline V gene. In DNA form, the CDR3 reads TGTGCCAGCAGCCAATCCACCCGGACTGAAGCTTTCTTT. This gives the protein CASSQSTRTEAFF.

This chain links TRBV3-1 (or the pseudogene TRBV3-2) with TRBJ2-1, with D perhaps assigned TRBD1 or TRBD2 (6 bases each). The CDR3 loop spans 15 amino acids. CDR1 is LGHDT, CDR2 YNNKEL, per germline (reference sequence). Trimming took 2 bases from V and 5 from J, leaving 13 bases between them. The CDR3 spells CASSQLSGAHNEQFF. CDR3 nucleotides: TGTGCCAGCAGCCAACTGTCGGGGGCCCACAATGAGCAGTTCTTC.

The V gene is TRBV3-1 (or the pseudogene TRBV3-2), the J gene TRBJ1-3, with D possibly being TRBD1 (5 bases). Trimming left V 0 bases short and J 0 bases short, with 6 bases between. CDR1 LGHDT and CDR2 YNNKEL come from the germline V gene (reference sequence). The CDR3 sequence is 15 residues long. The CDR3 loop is CASSQDRGSGNTIYF. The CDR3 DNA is TGTGCCAGCAGCCAAGATAGGGGCTCTGGAAACACCATATATTTT.

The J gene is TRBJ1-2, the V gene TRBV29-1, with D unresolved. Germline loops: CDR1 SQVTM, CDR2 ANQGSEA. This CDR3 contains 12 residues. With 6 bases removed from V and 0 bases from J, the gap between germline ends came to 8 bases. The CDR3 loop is CSVASSNYGYTF. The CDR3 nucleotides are TGCAGCGTCGCATCCTCTAACTATGGCTACACCTTC.

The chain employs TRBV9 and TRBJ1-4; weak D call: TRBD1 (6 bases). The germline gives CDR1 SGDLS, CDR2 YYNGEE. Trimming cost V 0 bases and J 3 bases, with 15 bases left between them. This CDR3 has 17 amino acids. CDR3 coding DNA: TGTGCCAGCAGCGTAGGGCCGGGGGCCGTAGCTAATGAAAAACTGTTTTTT. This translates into CASSVGPGAVANEKLFF.

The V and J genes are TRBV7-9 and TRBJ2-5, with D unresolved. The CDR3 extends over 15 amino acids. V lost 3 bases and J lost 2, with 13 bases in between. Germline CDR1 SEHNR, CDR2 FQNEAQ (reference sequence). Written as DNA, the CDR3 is TGTGCCAGCAGCTTGCCCGAGGATTTTCAAGAGACCCAGTACTTC. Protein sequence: CASSLPEDFQETQYF.

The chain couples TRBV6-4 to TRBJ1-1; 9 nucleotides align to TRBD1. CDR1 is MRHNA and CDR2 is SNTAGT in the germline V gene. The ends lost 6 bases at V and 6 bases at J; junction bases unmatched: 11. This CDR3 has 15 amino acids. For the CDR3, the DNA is TGTGCCAGCAGCCCCCCGTACCGGGACAGGGCTGAAGCTTTCTTT. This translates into CASSPPYRDRAEAFF.

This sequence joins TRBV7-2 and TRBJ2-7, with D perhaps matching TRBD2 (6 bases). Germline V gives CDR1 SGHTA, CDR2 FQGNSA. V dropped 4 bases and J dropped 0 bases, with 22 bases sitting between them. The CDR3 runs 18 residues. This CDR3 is CASSSKEWGIGSSYEQYF. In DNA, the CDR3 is TGTGCCAGCAGCTCAAAGGAATGGGGAATCGGGAGCTCCTACGAGCAGTACTTC.

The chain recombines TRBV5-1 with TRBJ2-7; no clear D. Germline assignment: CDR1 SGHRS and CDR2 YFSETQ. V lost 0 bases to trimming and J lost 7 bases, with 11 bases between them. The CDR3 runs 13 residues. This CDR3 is CASSLGPLGEQYF. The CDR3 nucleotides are TGCGCCAGCAGCTTGGGACCCTTAGGGGAGCAGTACTTC.

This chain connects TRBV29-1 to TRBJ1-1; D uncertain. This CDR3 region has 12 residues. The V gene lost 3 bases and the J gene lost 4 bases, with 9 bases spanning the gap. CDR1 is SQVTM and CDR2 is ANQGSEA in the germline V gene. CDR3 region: CSVDPGSTEAFF. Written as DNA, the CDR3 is TGCAGCGTTGACCCGGGGAGCACTGAAGCTTTCTTT.

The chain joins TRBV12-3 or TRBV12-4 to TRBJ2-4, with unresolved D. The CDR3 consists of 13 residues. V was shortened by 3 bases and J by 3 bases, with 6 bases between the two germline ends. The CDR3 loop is CASSFLGKNIQYF. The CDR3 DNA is TGTGCCAGCAGTTTCCTGGGCAAAAACATTCAGTACTTC.

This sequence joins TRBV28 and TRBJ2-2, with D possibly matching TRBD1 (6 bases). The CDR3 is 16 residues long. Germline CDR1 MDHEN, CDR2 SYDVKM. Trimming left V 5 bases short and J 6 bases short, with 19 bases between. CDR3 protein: CASSLPGPGAAGELFF. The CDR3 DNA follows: TGTGCCAGCAGTCTCCCCGGGCCAGGGGCGGCCGGGGAGCTGTTTTTT. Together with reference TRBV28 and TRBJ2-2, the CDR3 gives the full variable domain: DVKVTQSSRYLVKRTGEKVFLECVQDMDHENMFWYRQDPGLGLRLIYFSYDVKMKEKGDIPEGYSVSREKKERFSLILESASTNQTSMYLCASSLPGPGAAGELFFGEGSRLTVL.